The rows below give T cell receptor beta chains drawn from one sample of a study of response to subunit inactivated influenza vaccine. TCRdb passed the RT-PCR reads through MiXCR, listing each CDR3 protein once. The sample holds some 500,000 distinct CDR3 sequences, 10% to 15% seen once. The input for sequencing was PBMCs from blood, taken roughly 45 days after vaccination. Receptor source: a man aged 50 or older who received an inactivated influenza vaccine. The CDR3 runs from the conserved cysteine through the conserved F or W. Each record gives: J gene, clone size, D gene, V gene, CDR3 protein, CDR3 DNA. D genes are given only for firm matches. Clone size is shown for a subset of rows, as once, few, many or a class of expanded clone.

>TRBJ2-5|.|TRBD2|TRBV2
CASSEEGMVAGNQETQYF
TGTGCCAGCAGTGAAGAGGGGATGGTAGCGGGAAACCAAGAGACCCAGTACTTC
>TRBJ2-3|many|.|TRBV4-2
CASSTGVGVAQYF
TGTGCCAGCAGCACAGGAGTGGGGGTGGCGCAGTATTTT
>TRBJ2-7|.|TRBD1|TRBV7-9
CASSTRQGPGDEQYF
TGTGCCAGCAGCACCCGACAGGGCCCAGGGGACGAGCAGTACTTC
>TRBJ1-6|few|.|TRBV20-1
CSARKRQGTGNSPLHF
TGCAGTGCTAGAAAGCGTCAGGGAACCGGCAATTCACCCCTCCACTTT
>TRBJ2-7|.|.|TRBV18
CASSSPQESSGIYEQYF
TGTGCCAGCTCTTCACCACAGGAATCGTCAGGGATCTACGAGCAGTACTTC
>TRBJ1-4|few|.|TRBV12-3/TRBV12-4
CASSSVLGVGEKLFF
TGTGCCAGCAGTTCTGTTCTGGGGGTTGGTGAAAAACTGTTTTTT
>TRBJ2-2|.|.|TRBV6-2/TRBV6-3
CASSPLGTGEPFF
TGTGCCAGCAGTCCACTAGGCACCGGGGAGCCGTTTTTT
>TRBJ2-2|few|TRBD2|TRBV4-2
CASSQGGLAGGNTGELFF
TGTGCCAGCAGCCAAGGAGGACTAGCGGGAGGGAACACCGGGGAGCTGTTTTTT
>TRBJ1-2|few|.|TRBV28
CASSLSIYGYTF
TGTGCCAGCAGTTTATCCATCTATGGCTACACCTTC
>TRBJ2-7|many|TRBD2|TRBV9
CASSEAGANYEQYF
TGTGCCAGCAGCGAAGCGGGGGCGAACTACGAGCAGTACTTC
>TRBJ1-2|.|.|TRBV9
CASSVAPGKANYGYTF
TGTGCCAGCAGCGTAGCTCCAGGGAAAGCTAACTATGGCTACACCTTC
>TRBJ2-7|few|.|TRBV6-2/TRBV6-3
CASSPDGTSSYEQYF
TGTGCCAGCAGCCCCGACGGGACGAGCTCCTACGAGCAGTACTTC
>TRBJ2-5|.|TRBD1|TRBV7-2
CASSWGQQETQYF
TGTGCCAGCAGCTGGGGACAGCAAGAGACCCAGTACTTC
>TRBJ2-4|few|.|TRBV20-1
CSAWDLAKNIQYF
TGCAGTGCTTGGGACCTAGCCAAAAACATTCAGTACTTC
>TRBJ2-3|.|TRBD2|TRBV20-1
CSARDLLAGGDTQYF
TGCAGTGCTAGAGATTTACTAGCGGGAGGGGATACGCAGTATTTT
>TRBJ1-2|.|.|TRBV28
CASSLGRGGYTF
TGTGCCAGCAGTTTGGGTAGAGGAGGCTACACCTTC
>TRBJ2-7|.|.|TRBV10-3
CAITESGVFYEQYF
TGTGCCATCACCGAATCGGGGGTATTCTACGAGCAGTACTTC
>TRBJ2-7|few|.|TRBV7-9
CASSRDTGYEQYF
TGTGCCAGCAGCCGAGATACTGGTTACGAGCAGTACTTC
>TRBJ1-6|few|.|TRBV4-3
CASSQGSTDNSPLHF
TGCGCCAGCAGCCAAGGGTCGACAGACAATTCACCCCTCCACTTT
>TRBJ1-1|.|.|TRBV10-3
CAISSGPTEAFF
TGTGCCATCTCGTCGGGCCCCACTGAAGCTTTCTTT
>TRBJ2-5|.|.|TRBV18
CASSPGYGIPAGETQYF
TGTGCCAGCTCCCCGGGGTACGGAATACCGGCCGGAGAGACCCAGTACTTC
>TRBJ1-2|.|TRBD1|TRBV7-9
CASSKGQGFYGYTF
TGTGCCAGCAGCAAAGGACAGGGCTTCTATGGCTACACCTTC
>TRBJ2-7|.|.|TRBV20-1
CSADLDNSISYYYEQYF
TGCAGTGCAGACCTAGATAACAGTATTTCCTACTACTACGAGCAGTACTTC
>TRBJ2-1|few|.|TRBV12-3/TRBV12-4
CASTDLMSSYNEQFF
TGTGCCAGCACCGATTTGATGAGCTCCTACAATGAGCAGTTCTTC
>TRBJ2-1|.|TRBD2|TRBV10-3
CAICSTSGDWGNYNEQFF
TGTGCCATCTGCTCGACTAGCGGGGACTGGGGCAATTACAATGAGCAGTTCTTC
>TRBJ2-3|.|.|TRBV20-1
CSARDWTRGTDTQYF
TGCAGTGCTAGAGACTGGACACGGGGCACAGATACGCAGTATTTT
>TRBJ2-7|once|.|TRBV12-3/TRBV12-4
CASSLTRPAYEQYF
TGTGCCAGCAGTTTAACGCGACCGGCGTACGAGCAGTACTTC
>TRBJ2-7|.|.|TRBV3-1
CASSQEGFRQNLLEQYF
TGTGCCAGCAGCCAAGAAGGATTTCGGCAGAACCTCCTCGAGCAGTACTTC